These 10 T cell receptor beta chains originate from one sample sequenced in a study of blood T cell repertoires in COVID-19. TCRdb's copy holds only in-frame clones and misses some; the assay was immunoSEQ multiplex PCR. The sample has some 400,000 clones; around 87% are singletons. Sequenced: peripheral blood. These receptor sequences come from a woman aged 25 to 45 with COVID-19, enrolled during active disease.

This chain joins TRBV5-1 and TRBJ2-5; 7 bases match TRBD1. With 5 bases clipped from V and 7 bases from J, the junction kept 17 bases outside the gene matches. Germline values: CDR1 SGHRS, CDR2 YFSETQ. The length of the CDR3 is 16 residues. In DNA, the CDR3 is TGCGCCAGCAGACCCCCCGACAGGGCCCTCGATGGGACCCAGTACTTC. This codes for CASRPPDRALDGTQYF.

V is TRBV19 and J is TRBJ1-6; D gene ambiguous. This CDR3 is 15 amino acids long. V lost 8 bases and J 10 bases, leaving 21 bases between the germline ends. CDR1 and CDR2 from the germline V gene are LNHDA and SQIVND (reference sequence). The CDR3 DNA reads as TGTGCCAGTCAACCGGTCGGGGTCGGATCGTCACCCCTCCACTTT. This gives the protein CASQPVGVGSSPLHF.

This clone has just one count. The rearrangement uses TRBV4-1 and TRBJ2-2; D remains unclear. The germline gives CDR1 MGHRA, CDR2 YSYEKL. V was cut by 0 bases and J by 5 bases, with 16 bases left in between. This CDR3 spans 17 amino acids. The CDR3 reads CASSQDRLRVLTGELFF. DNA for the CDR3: TGCGCCAGCAGCCAAGATCGGCTTCGGGTTCTAACCGGGGAGCTGTTTTTT.

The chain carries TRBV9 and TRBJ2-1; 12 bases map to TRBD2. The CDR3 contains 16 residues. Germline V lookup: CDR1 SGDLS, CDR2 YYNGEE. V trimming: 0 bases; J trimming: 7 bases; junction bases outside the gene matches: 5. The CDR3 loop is CASSVGGLAGFNEQFF. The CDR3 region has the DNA TGTGCCAGCAGCGTAGGGGGACTAGCGGGCTTTAATGAGCAGTTCTTC. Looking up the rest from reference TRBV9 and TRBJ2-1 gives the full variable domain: DSGVTQTPKHLITATGQRVTLRCSPRSGDLSVYWYQQSLDQGLQFLIQYYNGEERAKGNILERFSAQQFPDLHSELNLSSLELGDSALYFCASSVGGLAGFNEQFFGPGTRLTVL.

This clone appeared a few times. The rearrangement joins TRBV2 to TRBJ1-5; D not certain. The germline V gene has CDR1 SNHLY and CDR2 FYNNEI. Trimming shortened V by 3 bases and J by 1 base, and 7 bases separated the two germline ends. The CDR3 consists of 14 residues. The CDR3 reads CASSEGSSNQPQHF. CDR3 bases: TGTGCCAGCAGTGAGGGCTCGAGCAATCAGCCCCAGCATTTT.

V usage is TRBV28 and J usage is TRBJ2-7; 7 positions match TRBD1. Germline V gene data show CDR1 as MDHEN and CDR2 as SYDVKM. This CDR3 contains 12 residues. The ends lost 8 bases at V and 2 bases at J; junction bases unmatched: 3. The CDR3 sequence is CASRDSTYEQYF. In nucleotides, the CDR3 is TGTGCCAGCCGGGACAGTACCTACGAGCAGTACTTC.

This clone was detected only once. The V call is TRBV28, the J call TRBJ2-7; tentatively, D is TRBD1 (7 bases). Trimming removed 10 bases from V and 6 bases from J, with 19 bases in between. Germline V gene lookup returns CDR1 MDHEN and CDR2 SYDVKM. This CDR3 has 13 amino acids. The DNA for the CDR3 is TGTGCCACTTCCAAGGAGGGGGCTGTCGAGCAGTACTTC. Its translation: CATSKEGAVEQYF.

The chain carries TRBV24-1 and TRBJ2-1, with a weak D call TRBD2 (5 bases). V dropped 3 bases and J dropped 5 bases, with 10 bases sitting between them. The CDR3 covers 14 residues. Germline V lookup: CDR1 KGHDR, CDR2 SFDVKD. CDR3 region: CATSDRTGNNEQFF. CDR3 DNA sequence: TGTGCCACCAGTGATAGGACTGGGAACAATGAGCAGTTCTTC.

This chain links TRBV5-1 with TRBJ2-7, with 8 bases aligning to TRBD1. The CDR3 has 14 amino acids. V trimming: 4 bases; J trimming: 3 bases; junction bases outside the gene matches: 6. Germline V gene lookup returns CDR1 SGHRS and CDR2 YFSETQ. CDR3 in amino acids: CASSADRGGYEQYF. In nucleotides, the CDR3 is TGCGCCAGCAGCGCCGACAGGGGCGGCTACGAGCAGTACTTC.

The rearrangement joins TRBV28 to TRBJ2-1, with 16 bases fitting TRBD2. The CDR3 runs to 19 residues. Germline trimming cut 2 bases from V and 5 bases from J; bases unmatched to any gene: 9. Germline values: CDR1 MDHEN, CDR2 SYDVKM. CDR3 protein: CASSLAAGLAGGGNNEQFF. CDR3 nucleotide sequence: TGTGCCAGCAGTTTAGCAGCGGGACTAGCGGGAGGGGGTAACAATGAGCAGTTCTTC.